This T cell receptor beta chain comes out of a study of cytomegalovirus exposure and HLA in healthy donors. Across the study: Earlier findings included about 120 million unique TCR beta sequences obtained from 150 million to 200 million T cells.

It was with 60 Vbeta and 13 Jbeta primers that the PCR ran. Sequencing used immunoSEQ multiplex PCR; TCRdb keeps in-frame clones, though not all of them. The table records approximately 170,000 clones, 79% of them present only once. Only one count was recorded for this clone. Its antigen is unknown. Looked up from germline, CDR1 is MNHEY and CDR2 is SVGAGI. There are 14 residues in the CDR3. Trimming cost V 6 bases and J 4 bases; bases outside gene matches: 6. Study outcomes and limitations: The study listed 164 cytomegalovirus-associated TCR beta chains.

Donors in the study were healthy people who gave bone marrow. V and J are TRBV6-5 and TRBJ1-5, with TRBD1 matching over 7 bases. The receptor's source is a woman aged 45-60 years in good health and CMV-seronegative. Sequenced material: PBMCs. CDR3 sequence (DNA): TGTGCCAGCAGACCCTGGGACAGAAATCAGCCCCAGCATTTT. Encoded protein: CASRPWDRNQPQHF.